This passage covers 25 T cell receptor beta chains from one sample sequenced in a study of CD8 T cells in Susac syndrome. Random hexamers primed reverse transcription of about 0.45 to 1 ug RNA. Each CDR3 protein gets one entry after TCRdb re-called the immunoSEQ multiplex PCR reads with MiXCR. The sample has around 130,000 distinct CDR3 sequences, over 80% seen once; the top ten hold more than 0.5%. Sequenced input: CD8+ T cells from PBMCs. These receptors all stem from a human donor with multiple sclerosis.

The V call is TRBV7-9, the J call TRBJ2-6; D is undetermined. The V and J ends lost 1 base and 1 base respectively, with 5 bases between them. Germline V gene lookup returns CDR1 SEHNR and CDR2 FQNEAQ (reference sequence). This CDR3 region has 15 residues. CDR3 DNA: TGTGCCAGCAGCTTAGAAGGTTCTGGGGCCAACGTCCTGACTTTC. Protein sequence: CASSLEGSGANVLTF.

The rearrangement links TRBV7-8 to TRBJ1-1; D not resolved. The CDR3 spans 11 residues. The V end was cut by 2 bases, the J end by 6 bases, with 4 bases between. CDR1 SGHVS and CDR2 FQNEAQ come from the germline V gene. The CDR3 nucleotides read TGTGCCAGCAGCTTATCCCCTGAAGCTTTCTTT. Its protein is CASSLSPEAFF.

The chain has TRBV4-1 and TRBJ1-5; possibly TRBD1 for D (6 bases). The CDR3 runs to 15 residues. Germline CDR1 and CDR2: MGHRA and YSYEKL. Trimming removed 2 bases at V and 0 bases at J, with 8 bases between. CDR3: CASSQRDTSNQPQHF. The CDR3, as DNA: TGCGCCAGCAGCCAAAGGGACACTAGCAATCAGCCCCAGCATTTT.

This sequence joins TRBV4-3 and TRBJ2-3, with 7 positions matching TRBD1. Germline lookup yields CDR1 LGHNA and CDR2 YSLEER. The CDR3 runs to 17 residues. Trimming took 3 bases from V and 1 from J; bases not matched to a gene: 10. CDR3 loop: CASSHPEQGFGTDTQYF. CDR3 nucleotide sequence: TGCGCCAGCAGCCACCCCGAACAGGGGTTCGGCACAGATACGCAGTATTTT.

The chain uses TRBV7-9 and TRBJ2-3, with TRBD1 as a possible D gene (5 bases). V was pared by 6 bases and J by 2 bases, with 6 bases between. The CDR3 contains 12 residues. CDR1 and CDR2 from the germline V gene are SEHNR and FQNEAQ (reference sequence). The CDR3 region has the DNA TGTGCCAGCAGGGGGCACACAGATACGCAGTATTTT. Protein: CASRGHTDTQYF.

J is TRBJ1-5 and V is TRBV7-9; no clear D. There are 16 residues in the CDR3. The germline V gene has CDR1 SEHNR and CDR2 FQNEAQ (reference sequence). Trimming cost V 5 bases and J 2 bases, with 16 bases left between them. CDR3 nucleotides: TGTGCCAGCAGCCTCGGCGAGGCAGCGGGCAATCAGCCCCAGCATTTT. Protein sequence: CASSLGEAAGNQPQHF.

This clonotype was seen more than once but under ten times. The gene calls are TRBV7-2 and TRBJ2-7, with D unresolved. The CDR3 has 13 amino acids. Deletions cut 5 bases from V and 0 bases from J, with 8 bases between. CDR1 and CDR2 from the germline V gene are SGHTA and FQGNSA. The CDR3 reads CASSPRSSYEQYV. The CDR3 DNA reads as TGTGCCAGCAGCCCCAGGAGCTCCTACGAGCAGTACGTC.

V gene TRBV27 combines with J gene TRBJ2-2, with D unresolved. Between the trimmed V and J ends, which lost 3 bases and 4 bases, there was a span of 6 bases. Germline V CDR1 and CDR2: MNHEY, SMNVEV (reference sequence). The CDR3 extends over 13 amino acids. CDR3: CASSLQFTGELFF. Written as DNA, the CDR3 is TGTGCCAGCAGTTTGCAGTTCACCGGGGAGCTGTTTTTT.

V and J are TRBV6-2 or TRBV6-3 and TRBJ1-1; possible D gene TRBD1, 6 bases. Germline-derived CDR1 and CDR2 are MNHEY and SVGEGT. CDR3 length: 14 amino acids. The V gene lost 5 bases and the J gene lost 0 bases, with 10 bases spanning the gap. Written as DNA, the CDR3 is TGTGCCAGCAGTCAGGGGTGGATGAACACTGAAGCTTTCTTT. It translates to CASSQGWMNTEAFF.

This clonotype was found a few times. The CDR3 nucleotides are TGTGCCAGCAGTTATCCCCAGGGATCGGAAGAGCAGTACTTC. Amino acid sequence: CASSYPQGSEEQYF. V gene TRBV6-5 combines with J gene TRBJ2-7; D perhaps matches TRBD1 (5 bases). Germline V lookup: CDR1 MNHEY, CDR2 SVGAGI. The CDR3 covers 14 residues. V lost 3 bases and J lost 7, with 16 bases in between.

This chain links TRBV30 with TRBJ2-1; D gene unclear. The CDR3 is made up of 11 amino acids. Germline CDR1 is GTSNPN and CDR2 is SVGIG (reference sequence). The V and J ends lost 2 bases and 7 bases respectively, with 6 bases between them. CDR3 amino acids: CAWSLGNEQFF. The CDR3 coding sequence is TGTGCCTGGAGTTTGGGGAATGAGCAGTTCTTC. Variable domain in full (rest from reference TRBV30 and TRBJ2-1): SQTIHQWPATLVQPVGSPLSLECTVEGTSNPNLYWYRQAAGRGLQLLFYSVGIGQISSEVPQNLSASRPQDRQFILSSKKLLLSDSGFYLCAWSLGNEQFFGPGTRLTVL.

The gene calls are TRBV3-1 and TRBJ2-1; a possible D gene is TRBD2 (7 bases). Trimming took 4 bases from V and 6 from J, leaving 16 bases between them. The CDR3 runs 15 residues. CDR1 and CDR2 (germline): LGHDT, YNNKEL (reference sequence). The CDR3 reads CASSPLEGGINEQFF. CDR3 nucleotides: TGTGCCAGCAGCCCGCTGGAGGGGGGGATCAATGAGCAGTTCTTC.

J is TRBJ2-1 and V is TRBV2; TRBD2 matches 12 bases. CDR3 size: 15 residues. Germline lookup yields CDR1 SNHLY and CDR2 FYNNEI. J gave up 4 bases and V 6 bases, and 4 bases lay outside the gene matches. The CDR3 DNA sequence: TGTGCCAGCAGGCCTGGACTAGCGGGGTACAATGAGCAGTTCTTC. It codes for CASRPGLAGYNEQFF.

The chain links TRBV30 to TRBJ2-1, with 7 bases aligning to TRBD1. This CDR3 spans 13 amino acids. Trimming took 0 bases from V and 8 from J; bases not matched to a gene: 4. The germline V gene encodes CDR1 GTSNPN and CDR2 SVGIG (reference sequence). CDR3 residues: CAWSVTGSDEQFF. The CDR3, as DNA: TGTGCCTGGAGTGTGACAGGGAGCGATGAGCAGTTCTTC.

The V call is TRBV14, the J call TRBJ2-7, with unresolved D. V was cut by 2 bases and J by 6 bases, with 11 bases left in between. This CDR3 has 13 amino acids. CDR1 and CDR2 from the germline V gene are SGHDN and FVKESK. The CDR3 loop is CASSQRAVVEQYV. CDR3 DNA: TGTGCCAGCAGCCAAAGGGCTGTCGTCGAGCAGTACGTC.

The count of this clonotype is one. This chain uses TRBV6-5 with TRBJ1-2; D gene uncertain. This CDR3 region has 16 residues. V shed 2 bases and J shed 0 bases, with 13 bases lying between them. Germline assignment: CDR1 MNHEY and CDR2 SVGAGI. CDR3 sequence: CASSYLGGAPNYGYTF. The CDR3 DNA reads TGTGCCAGCAGTTACCTCGGAGGAGCACCTAACTATGGCTACACCTTC.

The chain links TRBV12-3 or TRBV12-4 to TRBJ2-1, with a weak D call TRBD2 (5 bases). The CDR3 is 15 amino acids. Between the trimmed V and J ends, which lost 8 bases and 0 bases, there was a span of 14 bases. This CDR3 reads CASAGPENSYNEQFF. The CDR3 DNA sequence: TGTGCCAGCGCGGGCCCCGAAAACTCCTACAATGAGCAGTTCTTC.

The V call is TRBV6-6, the J call TRBJ1-4; 8 bases are shared with TRBD1. The CDR3 runs 15 residues. V shed 6 bases and J 7 bases; nucleotides not matched to a gene: 10. Germline V gene lookup returns CDR1 MNHNY and CDR2 SVGAGI (reference sequence). CDR3 nucleotides: TGTGCCAGCAGGGACACCGGGACAGGTGTTGAAAAACTGTTTTTT. This encodes CASRDTGTGVEKLFF.

The gene calls are TRBV10-1 and TRBJ2-7; the D gene is possibly TRBD1 (7 bases). In germline, CDR1 is WNHNN, CDR2 SYGVQD (reference sequence). This CDR3 is 16 amino acids long. Between the trimmed V and J ends, which lost 8 bases and 0 bases, there was a span of 20 bases. DNA for the CDR3: TGCGCCAGCGGGAGGACAGGCCTTCCCATCTCCTACGAGCAGTACGTC. As protein: CASGRTGLPISYEQYV.

This clonotype showed up just once. J is TRBJ1-1 and V is TRBV7-9; D is possibly TRBD1 (5 bases). The V gene's germline CDR1 is SEHNR and CDR2 FQNEAQ (reference sequence). V lost 6 bases to trimming and J lost 4 bases, with 18 bases between them. This CDR3 has 15 residues. The CDR3 DNA reads as TGTGCCAGCAGTTCCGGGACGGCTGGGGGCACTGAAGCTTTCTTT. Its translation is CASSSGTAGGTEAFF.

With respect to this clonotype: One end of the junction does not line up with germline, which may come from a read error. The rearrangement joins TRBV29-1 to TRBJ2-7, with no clear D. Germline loops: CDR1 SQVTM, CDR2 ANQGSEA. The CDR3 runs to 12 residues. In DNA, the CDR3 is TGCAGCGTTTTGCTGGGCACCTACGAGCGGTACTTC. Residues: CSVLLGTYERYF.

The genes are TRBV7-9 and TRBJ2-5; tentative D call: TRBD2 (5 bases). CDR1 is SEHNR and CDR2 is FQNEAQ in the germline V gene (reference sequence). This CDR3 has 17 amino acids. V gave up 1 base and J gave up 5 bases, with 20 bases separating them. The CDR3 nucleotides read TGTGCCAGCAGCTTAGGGGGAGAAGACGGAGAAAGGGAGACCCAGTACTTC. Amino acids: CASSLGGEDGERETQYF.

This clonotype turned up a few times. This sequence joins TRBV4-1 and TRBJ2-7, with unresolved D. Germline CDR1 is MGHRA and CDR2 is YSYEKL. Deletions cut 5 bases from V and 1 base from J, with 12 bases between. The CDR3 runs to 14 residues. The CDR3 here is CASSYVLASYEQYF. As DNA, the CDR3 is TGCGCCAGCAGCTATGTATTGGCGTCCTACGAGCAGTACTTC.

V gene TRBV19 combines with J gene TRBJ2-7; tentative D call: TRBD1 (5 bases). Germline CDR1 reads LNHDA; CDR2 reads SQIVND (reference sequence). The CDR3 is 14 residues long. Trimming took 5 bases from V and 2 from J, leaving 13 bases between them. The CDR3 sequence is CASSGAGATYEQYF. The DNA for the CDR3 is TGTGCCAGTAGTGGGGCAGGCGCAACCTACGAGCAGTACTTC.

The chain joins TRBV27 to TRBJ1-1; D is perhaps TRBD1 (5 bases). V lost 5 bases and J 2 bases, leaving 12 bases between the germline ends. This CDR3 comprises 14 residues. Germline CDR1 is MNHEY and CDR2 is SMNVEV (reference sequence). The CDR3 here is CASSIRDRNTEAFF. In DNA form, the CDR3 reads TGTGCCAGCAGTATCAGGGACCGTAACACTGAAGCTTTCTTT.